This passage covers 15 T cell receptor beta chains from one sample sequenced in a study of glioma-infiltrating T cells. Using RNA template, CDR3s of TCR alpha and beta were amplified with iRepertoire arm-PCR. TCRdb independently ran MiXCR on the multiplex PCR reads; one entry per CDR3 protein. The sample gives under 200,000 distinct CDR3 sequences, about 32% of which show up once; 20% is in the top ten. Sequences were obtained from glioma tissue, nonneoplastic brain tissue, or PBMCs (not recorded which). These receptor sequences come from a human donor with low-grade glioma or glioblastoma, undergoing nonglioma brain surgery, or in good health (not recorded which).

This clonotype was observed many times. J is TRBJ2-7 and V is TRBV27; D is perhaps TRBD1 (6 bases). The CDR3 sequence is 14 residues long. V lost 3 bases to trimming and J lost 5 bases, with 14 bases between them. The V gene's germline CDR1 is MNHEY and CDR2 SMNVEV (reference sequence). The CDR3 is CASSLLLDSDEQYF. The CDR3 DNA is TGTGCCAGCAGTTTGCTCCTGGACAGCGACGAGCAGTACTTC.

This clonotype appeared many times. The CDR3 DNA sequence: TGTGCCAGCACCTATACGGACCCCTCGCTTGAGTACTTC. This gives the protein CASTYTDPSLEYF. V and J are TRBV2 and TRBJ2-7; no firm D call. This CDR3 comprises 13 residues. Trimming shortened V by 7 bases and J by 11 bases, and 21 bases separated the two germline ends. Germline V gene lookup returns CDR1 SNHLY and CDR2 FYNNEI.

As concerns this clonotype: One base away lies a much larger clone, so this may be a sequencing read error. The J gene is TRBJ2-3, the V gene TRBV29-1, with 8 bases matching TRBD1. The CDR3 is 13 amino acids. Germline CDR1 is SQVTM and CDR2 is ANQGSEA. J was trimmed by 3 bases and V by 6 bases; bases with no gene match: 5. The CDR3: CSVTGDFTDTQYF. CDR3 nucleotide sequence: TGCAGCGTGACAGGGGATTTTACAGATACGCAGTATTTT.

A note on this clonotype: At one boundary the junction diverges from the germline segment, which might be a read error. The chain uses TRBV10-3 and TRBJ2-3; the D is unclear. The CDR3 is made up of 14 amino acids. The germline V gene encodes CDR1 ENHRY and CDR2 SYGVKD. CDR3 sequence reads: CAIIELVSTDTQYF. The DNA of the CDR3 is TGTGCCATCATTGAGTTGGTTAGTACAGATACGCAGTATTTT.

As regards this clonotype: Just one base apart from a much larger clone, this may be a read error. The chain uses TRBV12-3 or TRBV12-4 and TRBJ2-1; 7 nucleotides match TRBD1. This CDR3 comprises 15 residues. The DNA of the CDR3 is TGTGCCAGCAGTTTGATGCGACAGGGCTACAATGAGCCGTTCTTC. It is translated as CASSLMRQGYNEPFF.

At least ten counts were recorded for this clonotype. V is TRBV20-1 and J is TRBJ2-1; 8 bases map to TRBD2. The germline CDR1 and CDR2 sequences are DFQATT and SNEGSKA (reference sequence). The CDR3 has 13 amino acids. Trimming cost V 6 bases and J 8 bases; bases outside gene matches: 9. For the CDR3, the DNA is TGCAGTGCCGGGACTAGTTTGGGGTATGAGCAGTTCTTC. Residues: CSAGTSLGYEQFF.

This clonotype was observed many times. CDR3 loop: CSARDFQGSRTDTQYF. The CDR3 bases are TGCAGTGCTAGAGACTTCCAGGGGTCTCGGACAGATACGCAGTATTTT. V gene TRBV20-1 combines with J gene TRBJ2-3; D is perhaps TRBD1 (6 bases). Germline V gene data show CDR1 as DFQATT and CDR2 as SNEGSKA (reference sequence). V was trimmed by 0 bases and J by 3 bases, leaving 16 bases between them. CDR3 length: 16 amino acids.

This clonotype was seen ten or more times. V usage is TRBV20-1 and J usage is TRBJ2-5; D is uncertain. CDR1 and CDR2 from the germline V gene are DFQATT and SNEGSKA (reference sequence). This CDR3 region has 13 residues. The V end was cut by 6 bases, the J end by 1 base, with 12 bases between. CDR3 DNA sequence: TGCAGTGCAAATGGACCCAGCCAAGAGACCCAGTACTTC. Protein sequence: CSANGPSQETQYF.

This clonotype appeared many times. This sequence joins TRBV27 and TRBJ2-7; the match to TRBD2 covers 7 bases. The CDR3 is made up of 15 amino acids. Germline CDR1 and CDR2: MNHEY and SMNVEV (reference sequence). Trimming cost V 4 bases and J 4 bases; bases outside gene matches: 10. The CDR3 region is CASSSGVGRLYEQYF. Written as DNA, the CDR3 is TGTGCCAGCAGTTCGGGAGTCGGGAGGCTGTACGAGCAGTACTTC.

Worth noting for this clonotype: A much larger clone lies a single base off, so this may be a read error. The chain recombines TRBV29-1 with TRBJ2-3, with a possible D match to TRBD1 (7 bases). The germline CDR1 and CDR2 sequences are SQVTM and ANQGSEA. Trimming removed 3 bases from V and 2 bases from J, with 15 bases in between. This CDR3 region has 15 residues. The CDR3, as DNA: TGCAGCGTTGACTGCGGGACAGCAGTCACAGATACGCAGTATTTT. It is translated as CSVDCGTAVTDTQYF.

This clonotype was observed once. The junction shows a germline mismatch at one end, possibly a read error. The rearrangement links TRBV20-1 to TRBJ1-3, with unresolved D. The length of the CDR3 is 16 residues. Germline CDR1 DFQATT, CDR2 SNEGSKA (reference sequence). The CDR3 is CSARERQRNSGNSIYF. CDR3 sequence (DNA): TGCAGTGCTAGAGAAAGGCAGAGAAATTCTGGAAACTCCATATATTTT.

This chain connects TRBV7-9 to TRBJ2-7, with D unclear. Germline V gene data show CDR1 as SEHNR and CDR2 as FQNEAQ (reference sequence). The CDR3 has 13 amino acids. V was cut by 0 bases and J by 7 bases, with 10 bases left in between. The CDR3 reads CASSLAPAREQYF. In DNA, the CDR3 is TGTGCCAGCAGCTTAGCCCCCGCTAGGGAGCAGTACTTC. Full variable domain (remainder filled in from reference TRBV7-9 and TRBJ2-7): DTGVSQNPRHKITKRGQNVTFRCDPISEHNRLYWYRQTLGQGPEFLTYFQNEAQLEKSRLLSDRFSAERPKGSFSTLEIQRTEQGDSAMYLCASSLAPAREQYFGPGTRLTVT.

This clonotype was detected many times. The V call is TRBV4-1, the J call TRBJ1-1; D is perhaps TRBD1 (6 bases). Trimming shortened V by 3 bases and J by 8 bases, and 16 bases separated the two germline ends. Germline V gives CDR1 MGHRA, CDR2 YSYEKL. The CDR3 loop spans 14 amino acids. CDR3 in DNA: TGCGCCAGCAGCCATAGCAGGGGATCCGACGAAGCTTTCTTT. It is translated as CASSHSRGSDEAFF.

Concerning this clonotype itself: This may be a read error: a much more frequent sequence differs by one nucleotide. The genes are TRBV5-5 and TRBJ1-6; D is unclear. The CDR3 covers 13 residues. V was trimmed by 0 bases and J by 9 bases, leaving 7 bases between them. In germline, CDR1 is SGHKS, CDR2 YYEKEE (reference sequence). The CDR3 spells CASSLDAVSPLHF. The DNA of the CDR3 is TGTGCCAGCAGCTTGGATGCAGTTTCACCCCTCCACTTT.

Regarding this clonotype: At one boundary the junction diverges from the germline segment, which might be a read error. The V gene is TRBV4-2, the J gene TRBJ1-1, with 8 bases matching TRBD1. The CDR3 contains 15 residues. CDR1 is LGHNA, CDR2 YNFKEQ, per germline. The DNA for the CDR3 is TGTGCCATCATCCCGCAGACAGGGGAATACACTGACGCTTTCTTT. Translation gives CAIIPQTGEYTDAFF.